Below are 5 T cell receptor beta chains sequenced from a single sample in a study of shared clonotypes between healthy human individuals. Clones were sequenced by immunoSEQ multiplex PCR, and TCRdb holds only the in-frame ones, with some missing. The sample has roughly 1,000,000 clones; more than 75% are singletons. Input material: memory CD4+ T cells from PBMCs. Subset noted: CD45RA-negative fraction. The source is a man between 18 and 35 years old in good health. Some clones in this sample may be carry-over from other donors' samples.

This clone has just a few counts. This chain uses TRBV10-3 with TRBJ2-3; 12 bases match TRBD1. Trimming at V came to 3 bases and at J to 8 bases, leaving 6 bases not matched to a gene. Germline values: CDR1 ENHRY, CDR2 SYGVKD. The CDR3 runs 15 residues. This CDR3 is CAISDGTGGSVTQYF. In nucleotides, the CDR3 is TGTGCCATCAGTGACGGGACAGGGGGCAGCGTTACGCAGTATTTT.

The genes are TRBV19 and TRBJ1-5; TRBD1 matches 7 bases. Germline loops: CDR1 LNHDA, CDR2 SQIVND (reference sequence). The CDR3 extends over 15 amino acids. V dropped 6 bases and J dropped 2; count of bases not matched to a gene: 7. This CDR3 is CASSTGVFGNQPQHF. Written as DNA, the CDR3 is TGTGCCAGTAGCACAGGGGTTTTTGGCAATCAGCCCCAGCATTTT.

The CDR3 here is CASSQRVPREGGETQYF. CDR3 in DNA: TGTGCCAGCAGCCAAAGGGTGCCGCGGGAGGGAGGGGAGACCCAGTACTTC. The genes are TRBV7-9 and TRBJ2-5; 9 bases line up with TRBD2. After removal of 5 bases from V and 5 bases from J, the junction contained 15 bases not matched to a gene. CDR3 length: 17 amino acids. Germline CDR1 is SEHNR and CDR2 is FQNEAQ (reference sequence).

V gene TRBV29-1 combines with J gene TRBJ2-3; the D gene is possibly TRBD1 (6 bases). Per the germline V gene, CDR1 is SQVTM and CDR2 is ANQGSEA. This CDR3 has 14 amino acids. V was cut by 1 base and J by 5 bases, with 13 bases left in between. CDR3: CSVEGRGTRDTQYF. For the CDR3, the DNA is TGCAGCGTTGAAGGCAGGGGCACCCGAGATACGCAGTATTTT.

This clone was seen a few times. The V and J genes are TRBV30 and TRBJ1-2, with D tentatively TRBD1 (5 bases). CDR1 is GTSNPN and CDR2 is SVGIG in the germline V gene (reference sequence). V shed 2 bases and J shed 7 bases, with 8 bases lying between them. This CDR3 has 11 amino acids. This chain's CDR3 is CAWSIGGGYTF. As DNA, the CDR3 is TGTGCCTGGAGTATCGGGGGTGGCTACACCTTC.